This T cell receptor beta chain derives from a study of persistence of HIV-infected CD4 T cells. In the study overall: The sample holds CD4+ T cells responsive to CMV or HIV-1 Gag. Suppressive ART had lasted a median of around 8 years.

Cells were stimulated with CMV-infected fibroblast lysates at 10 ug/mL. Sorted nonresponding memory CD4+ T cells were CD40L-negative, CD69-negative, CD45RO-high. For at least 4 years, plasma HIV-1 RNA was undetectable (<50 copies/mL). Worth noting for this clone: Its antigen is currently unknown.

Sequencing used immunoSEQ version 4 in survey mode. Sequencing was performed with immunoSEQ multiplex PCR; in TCRdb, only in-frame clones are kept and a portion is missing. The sample includes roughly 28,000 clones, over 65% of them seen just once. General observations from the study: Degenerate expanded CDR3beta sequences were enriched among CMV- and Gag-responding cells.

Germline CDR1 and CDR2: MNHEY and SMNVEV (reference sequence). CDR3 length: 16 amino acids. V shed 3 bases and J 5 bases; nucleotides not matched to a gene: 10. The source material was CD4+ T cells sorted from PBMCs after approximately 19-hour stimulation, sampled from a patient who received antiretroviral therapy. The genes are TRBV27 and TRBJ1-5; TRBD1 agrees at 7 bases. The receptor's source is an adult woman with HIV who was CMV-seropositive. CDR3 in DNA: TGTGCCAGCAGTTTGCGTTTAGGGGGCAGGGATCAGCCCCAGCATTTT. Its protein is CASSLRLGGRDQPQHF.